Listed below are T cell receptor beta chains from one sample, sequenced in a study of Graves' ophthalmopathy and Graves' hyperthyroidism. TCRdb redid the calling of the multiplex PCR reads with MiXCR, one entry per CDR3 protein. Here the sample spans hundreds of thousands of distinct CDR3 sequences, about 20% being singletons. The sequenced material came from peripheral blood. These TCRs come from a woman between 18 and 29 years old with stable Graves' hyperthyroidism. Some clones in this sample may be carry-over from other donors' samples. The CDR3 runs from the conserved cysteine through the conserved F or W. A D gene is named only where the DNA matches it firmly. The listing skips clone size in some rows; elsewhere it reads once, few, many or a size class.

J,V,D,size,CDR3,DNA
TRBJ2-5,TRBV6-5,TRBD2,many,CAVDPNLRGRETQYF,TGTGCCGTCGACCCTAATTTGCGGGGGAGGGAGACCCAGTACTTC
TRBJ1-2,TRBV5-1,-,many,CASTPGGANGYTF,TGCGCCAGCACCCCCGGGGGGGCTAATGGCTACACCTTC
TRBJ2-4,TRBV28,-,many,CASRPQDRYIKYF,TGTGCCAGCAGGCCTCAGGACCGGTACATTAAGTACTTC
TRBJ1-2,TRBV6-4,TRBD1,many,CASSDWTGGRSYGYTF,TGTGCCAGCAGTGACTGGACAGGGGGCCGGTCTTATGGCTACACCTTC
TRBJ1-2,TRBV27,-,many,CASASGRDYGYTF,TGTGCAAGCGCCTCCGGGAGAGACTATGGCTACACCTTC
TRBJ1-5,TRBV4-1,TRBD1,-,CASSQGQGAVPQHF,TGCGCCAGCAGCCAAGGACAGGGGGCTGTGCCCCAGCATTTT
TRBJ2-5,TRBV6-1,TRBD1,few,CASSGSTGWAQYF,TGTGCCAGCAGTGGATCGACAGGGTGGGCCCAGTACTTC
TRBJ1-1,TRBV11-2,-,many,CASSLGQLEAFF,TGTGCCAGCAGCTTAGGACAGTTAGAAGCTTTCTTT
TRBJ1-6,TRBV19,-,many,CASSTLWTSPIATLHF,TGTGCCAGTAGTACCCTGTGGACATCCCCCATTGCGACCCTCCACTTT
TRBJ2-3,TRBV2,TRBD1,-,CASSESGTGRDTQYF,TGTGCCAGCAGTGAGTCCGGGACAGGGAGAGATACGCAGTATTTT
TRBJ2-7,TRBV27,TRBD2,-,CASSFMTSANHYEQYF,TGTGCCAGCAGTTTCATGACTAGCGCTAACCACTACGAGCAGTACTTC
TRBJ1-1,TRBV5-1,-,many,CASSLDGNSYMNTEAFF,TGCGCCAGCAGCTTGGACGGTAATTCCTACATGAACACTGAAGCTTTCTTT
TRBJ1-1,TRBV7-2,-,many,CASSSDVGWATEAFF,TGTGCCAGCAGCTCTGATGTTGGGTGGGCGACTGAAGCTTTCTTT
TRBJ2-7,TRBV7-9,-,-,CASSPPIPEQYF,TGTGCCAGCAGCCCGCCCATCCCCGAGCAGTACTTC
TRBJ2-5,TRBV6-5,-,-,CASSYYWNQETQYF,TGTGCCAGCAGTTACTATTGGAACCAAGAGACCCAGTACTTC
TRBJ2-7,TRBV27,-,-,CATAEGSYEQYF,TGTGCCACCGCGGAGGGCTCTTACGAGCAGTACTTC
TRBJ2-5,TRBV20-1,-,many,CSARSGLPEYF,TGCAGTGCTAGGTCCGGGCTCCCCGAGTACTTC
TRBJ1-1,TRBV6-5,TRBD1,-,CASSFSTGTEVAFF,TGTGCCAGCAGTTTTTCGACAGGGACGGAAGTAGCTTTCTTT
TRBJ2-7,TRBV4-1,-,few,CASSQGRVGRPEGYEQYF,TGCGCCAGCAGCCAAGGTAGAGTAGGACGCCCCGAAGGCTACGAGCAGTACTTC
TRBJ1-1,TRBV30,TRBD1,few,CAWSPDRGNTEAFF,TGTGCCTGGAGTCCGGACAGGGGGAACACTGAAGCTTTCTTT
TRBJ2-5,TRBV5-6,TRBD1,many,CASSLARDRGHETQYF,TGTGCCAGCAGCTTGGCCAGGGACAGGGGGCATGAGACCCAGTACTTC
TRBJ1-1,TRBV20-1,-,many,CSARDSGTEAFF,TGCAGTGCTAGAGATTCTGGCACTGAAGCTTTCTTT
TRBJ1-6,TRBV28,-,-,CASSLSGGSSYNSPLHF,TGTGCCAGCAGTTTATCGGGCGGGAGCTCCTATAATTCACCCCTCCACTTT
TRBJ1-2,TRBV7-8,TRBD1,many,CASSPPRQGADGYTF,TGTGCCAGCAGTCCCCCACGGCAGGGGGCGGATGGCTACACCTTC
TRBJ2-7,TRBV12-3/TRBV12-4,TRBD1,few,CASSYQTGSSYEQYF,TGTGCCAGCAGTTACCAGACAGGGAGCTCCTACGAGCAGTACTTC
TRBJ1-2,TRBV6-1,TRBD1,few,CASSEVGGQGPRWTF,TGTGCCAGCAGTGAAGTAGGAGGACAGGGTCCGAGGTGGACCTTC
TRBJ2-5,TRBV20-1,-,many,CSARNRLQGGETQYF,TGCAGTGCTCGCAACCGTTTACAGGGAGGAGAGACCCAGTACTTC
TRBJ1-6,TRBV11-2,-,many,CASSLQTQPNSPLHF,TGTGCCAGCAGCTTGCAGACACAGCCCAATTCACCCCTCCACTTT
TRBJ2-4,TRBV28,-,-,CASSPGRENIQYF,TGTGCCAGCAGCCCCGGTCGGGAAAACATTCAGTACTTC
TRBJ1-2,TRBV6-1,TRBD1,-,CASSRSGQGPLYGYTF,TGTGCCAGCAGTCGATCGGGACAGGGCCCCCTCTATGGCTACACCTTC
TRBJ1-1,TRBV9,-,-,CASSGRQETEAFF,TGTGCCAGCAGCGGAAGACAGGAAACTGAAGCTTTCTTT
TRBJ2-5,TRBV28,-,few,CASRNGQETQYF,TGTGCCAGCAGGAACGGGCAAGAGACCCAGTACTTC
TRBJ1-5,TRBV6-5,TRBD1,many,CASSYRFPGQGRQPQHF,TGTGCCAGCAGTTACCGCTTCCCGGGACAGGGACGGCAGCCCCAGCATTTT
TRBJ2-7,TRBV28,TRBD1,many,CASSSDRDRDNEQYF,TGTGCCAGCAGTTCCGACCGGGACAGGGACAACGAGCAGTACTTC
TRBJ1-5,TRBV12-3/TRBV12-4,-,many,CASSLSDRSNQPQHF,TGTGCCAGCAGTCTATCAGACCGTAGCAATCAGCCCCAGCATTTT
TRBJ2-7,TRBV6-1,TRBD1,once,CASSPWTGDIWYEQYF,TGTGCCAGCAGTCCCTGGACAGGGGACATATGGTACGAGCAGTACTTC
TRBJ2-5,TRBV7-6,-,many,CASSSGTTSTQYF,TGTGCCAGCAGCTCCGGGACAACCTCGACCCAGTACTTC
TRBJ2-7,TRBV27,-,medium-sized,CASSPLGSGTHFYEQYF,TGTGCCAGCAGTCCCCTTGGGAGCGGGACACACTTCTACGAGCAGTACTTC
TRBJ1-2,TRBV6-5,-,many,CASSNRLVYGYTF,TGTGCCAGCAGTAACCGTTTGGTTTATGGCTACACCTTC
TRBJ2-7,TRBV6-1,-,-,CAVGRGSVYEQYF,TGTGCCGTAGGACGGGGGAGCGTCTACGAGCAGTACTTC
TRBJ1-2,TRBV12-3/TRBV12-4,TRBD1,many,CASSRQTGTDYGYTF,TGTGCCAGCAGTCGCCAAACCGGGACAGACTATGGCTACACCTTC
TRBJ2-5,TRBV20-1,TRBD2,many,CSARDPVAGAKETQYF,TGCAGTGCTAGAGATCCGGTAGCGGGGGCCAAGGAGACCCAGTACTTC
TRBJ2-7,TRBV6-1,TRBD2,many,CASSETSGVRF,TGTGCCAGCAGTGAAACTAGCGGGGTCCGATTC
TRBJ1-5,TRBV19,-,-,CASSIWPGLNSNQPQHF,TGTGCCAGTAGTATATGGCCCGGACTCAATAGCAATCAGCCCCAGCATTTT
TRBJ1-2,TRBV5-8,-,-,CASSRLRVGYTF,TGTGCCAGCAGCCGCCTGAGGGTTGGCTACACCTTC
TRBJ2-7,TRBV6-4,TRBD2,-,CASMTGLAGGPTYEQYF,TGTGCCAGCATGACCGGACTAGCGGGAGGGCCCACCTACGAGCAGTACTTC
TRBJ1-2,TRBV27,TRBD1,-,CASSSLLGQVNYGYTF,TGTGCCAGCAGTTCCCTACTAGGACAGGTCAACTATGGCTACACCTTC
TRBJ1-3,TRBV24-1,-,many,CATSDLCGRMAGNTIYF,TGTGCCACCAGTGATTTGTGTGGGAGAATGGCTGGAAACACCATATATTTT
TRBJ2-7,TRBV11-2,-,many,CASSPSEIWAYEQYF,TGTGCCAGCAGCCCCTCCGAGATTTGGGCCTACGAGCAGTACTTC
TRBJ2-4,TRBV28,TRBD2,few,CASSLLGLAGNIQYF,TGTGCCAGCAGTTTACTGGGACTAGCGGGAAACATTCAGTACTTC
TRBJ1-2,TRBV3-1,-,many,CASSQDGGGTRGYTF,TGTGCCAGCAGCCAAGATGGAGGGGGGACGCGCGGCTACACCTTC
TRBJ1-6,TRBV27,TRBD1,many,CASSWDRDNSPLHF,TGTGCCAGCAGTTGGGACAGGGATAATTCACCCCTCCACTTT
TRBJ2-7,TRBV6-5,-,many,CASGRTRGYEQYF,TGTGCCAGTGGGCGGACAAGGGGTTACGAGCAGTACTTC
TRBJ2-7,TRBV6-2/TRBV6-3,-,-,CASSYGEALEQYF,TGTGCCAGCAGTTACGGAGAGGCCCTCGAGCAGTACTTC